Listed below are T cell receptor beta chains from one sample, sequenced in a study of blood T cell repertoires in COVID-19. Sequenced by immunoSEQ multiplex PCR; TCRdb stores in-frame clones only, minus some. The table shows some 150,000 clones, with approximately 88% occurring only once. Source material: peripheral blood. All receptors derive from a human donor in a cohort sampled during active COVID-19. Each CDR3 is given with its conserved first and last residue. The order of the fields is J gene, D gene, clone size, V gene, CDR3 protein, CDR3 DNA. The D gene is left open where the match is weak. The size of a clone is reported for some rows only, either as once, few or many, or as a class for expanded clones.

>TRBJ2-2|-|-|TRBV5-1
CASSLASGNTGELFF
TGCGCCAGCAGCTTGGCGTCGGGAAACACCGGGGAGCTGTTTTTT
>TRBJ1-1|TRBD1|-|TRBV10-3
CAISAPRTGEGNTEAFF
TGTGCCATCAGTGCGCCCCGGACAGGTGAAGGGAACACTGAAGCTTTCTTT
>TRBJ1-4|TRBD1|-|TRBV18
CASSPQQGSMDEKLFF
TGTGCCAGCTCACCCCAACAGGGGTCAATGGATGAAAAACTGTTTTTT
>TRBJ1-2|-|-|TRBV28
CASSLYPENYGYTF
TGTGCCAGCAGTTTATACCCGGAGAACTATGGCTACACCTTC
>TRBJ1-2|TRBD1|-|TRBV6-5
CASGPRGPNYGYTF
TGTGCCAGCGGCCCGAGGGGGCCCAACTATGGCTACACCTTC
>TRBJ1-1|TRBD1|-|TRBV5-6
CASSPLLTGGTEAFF
TGTGCCAGCAGCCCCCTCCTAACAGGGGGCACTGAAGCTTTCTTT
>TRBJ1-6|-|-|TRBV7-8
CASSYRWGNSPLHF
TGTGCCAGCAGCTACAGGTGGGGCAATTCACCCCTCCACTTT
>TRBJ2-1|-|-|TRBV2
CASRISVSYNEQFF
TGTGCCAGCAGGATTAGCGTATCCTACAATGAGCAGTTCTTC
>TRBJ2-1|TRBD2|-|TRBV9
CASSSGAGSSYNEQFF
TGTGCCAGCAGCTCCGGAGCGGGGAGCTCCTACAATGAGCAGTTCTTC
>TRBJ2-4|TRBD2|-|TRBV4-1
CASSQEPSGVAKNIQYF
TGCGCCAGCAGCCAAGAACCTAGCGGTGTAGCCAAAAACATTCAGTACTTC
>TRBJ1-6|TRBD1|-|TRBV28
CATRDSSYNSPLHF
TGTGCCACCCGGGACAGCTCCTATAATTCACCCCTCCACTTT
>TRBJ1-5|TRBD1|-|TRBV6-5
CASVPGQGSNQPQHF
TGTGCCAGCGTACCGGGACAGGGTAGCAATCAGCCCCAGCATTTT
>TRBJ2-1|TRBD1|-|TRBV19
CASQAAPWGQNNEQFF
TGTGCCAGCCAAGCTGCCCCGTGGGGACAGAACAATGAGCAGTTCTTC
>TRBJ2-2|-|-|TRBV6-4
CASSPGLENTGELFF
TGTGCCAGCAGCCCGGGTCTGGAGAACACCGGGGAGCTGTTTTTT
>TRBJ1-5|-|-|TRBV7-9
CASSLSHGGSYSNQPQHF
TGTGCCAGCAGCTTATCCCACGGAGGAAGTTATAGCAATCAGCCCCAGCATTTT
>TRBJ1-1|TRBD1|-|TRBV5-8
CASSLTGGKAFF
TGTGCCAGCAGCTTGACAGGGGGAAAGGCTTTCTTT
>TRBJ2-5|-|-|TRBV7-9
CASSLDARQGTQYF
TGTGCCAGCAGCTTAGACGCGCGCCAGGGGACCCAGTACTTC
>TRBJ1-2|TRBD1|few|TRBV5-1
CASSSSTGGAEGYTF
TGCGCCAGCAGCTCATCTACAGGGGGCGCAGAAGGCTACACCTTC
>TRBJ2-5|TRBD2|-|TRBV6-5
CASRGAGGKETQYF
TGTGCCAGCAGAGGGGCGGGGGGAAAGGAGACCCAGTACTTC
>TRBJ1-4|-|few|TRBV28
CASSLGQGRGTNEKLFF
TGTGCCAGCAGTTTAGGTCAGGGGAGGGGAACTAATGAAAAACTGTTTTTT